This T cell receptor beta chain derives from a study of blood T cell repertoires in COVID-19. As processed by the authors: Quantification of nucleated cells was approximated via reference gene primer amplification. The assay was immunoSEQ multiplex PCR, and TCRdb's table has in-frame clones only and misses some. The DNA gave D and trimming, while V, J and clone size come from that table. Altogether under 200,000 clones are present, approximately 82% being singletons, with the ten largest covering approximately 4.7%. Cohorts were assigned according to the clinical history that participants reported. The receptor's source is a woman aged 60-75 years with acute COVID-19. The sample taken for sequencing was PBMCs or T cells enriched from blood (not recorded which).

For the CDR3, the DNA is TGTGCCAGCAGTGAAAGGCCTGGGAAGGGAGGGAAAACTGAAGCTTTCTTT. Its protein is CASSERPGKGGKTEAFF. This chain links TRBV6-1 with TRBJ1-1; D uncertain. The germline V gene encodes CDR1 MNHNS and CDR2 SASEGT. This CDR3 comprises 17 residues. Trimming took 2 bases from V and 5 from J, leaving 21 bases between them.